These 25 T cell receptor beta chains were sequenced from one sample in a study of shared clonotypes between healthy human individuals. Clones were read by immunoSEQ multiplex PCR, and TCRdb kept only the in-frame ones, dropping some. The sample yields about 610,000 clones, about 96% seen once. Terminally differentiated effector memory CD45RA+ cells were excluded by CCR7 positive selection of CD45RO-negative cells. Sequences were obtained from naive CD8+ T cells sorted from blood. Source of these receptors: a woman aged 25 to 39 in good health.

The chain couples TRBV9 to TRBJ2-1; possibly TRBD2 for D (6 bases). This CDR3 contains 16 residues. V lost 4 bases to trimming and J lost 8 bases, with 22 bases between them. Per germline, CDR1 SGDLS and CDR2 YYNGEE. The CDR3 reads CASSSRTTTWLDEQFF. The CDR3 region has the DNA TGTGCCAGCAGCTCAAGGACTACCACGTGGCTCGATGAGCAGTTCTTC.

Only one count was recorded for this clone. The rearrangement joins TRBV11-2 to TRBJ2-1; D gene ambiguous. The CDR3 length is 12 residues. Per germline, CDR1 SGHAT and CDR2 FQNNGV. Trimming took off 2 bases at V and 6 bases at J, with 5 bases between the two ends. CDR3 nucleotide sequence: TGTGCCAGCAGCTTATCTGCCAATGAGCAGTTCTTC. Its translation is CASSLSANEQFF.

The rearrangement links TRBV7-2 to TRBJ2-7, with D possibly TRBD1 on 5 matching bases. Trimming shortened V by 2 bases and J by 6 bases, and 14 bases separated the two germline ends. CDR3 length: 14 amino acids. From germline, CDR1 is SGHTA and CDR2 FQGNSA. CDR3 DNA: TGTGCCAGCAGCTTACAGGGTATAGCCGCCGAGCAGTACTTC. It translates to CASSLQGIAAEQYF.

The CDR3 loop is CASSGSDGTSGLAYEQYF. The CDR3 DNA follows: TGTGCCAGCAGTGGATCGGACGGGACTAGCGGATTAGCCTACGAGCAGTACTTC. The chain has TRBV6-1 and TRBJ2-7; 11 bases match TRBD2. CDR3 size: 18 residues. CDR1 is MNHNS, CDR2 SASEGT, per germline. V lost 4 bases, J lost 2 bases, and 13 bases stayed unmatched.

CDR3 region: CAWGRTSYNEQFF. In DNA, the CDR3 is TGTGCCTGGGGGAGGACTAGCTACAATGAGCAGTTCTTC. The rearrangement links TRBV30 to TRBJ2-1; 7 nucleotides line up with TRBD2. The CDR3 covers 13 residues. With 5 bases clipped from V and 3 bases from J, the junction kept 4 bases outside the gene matches. Germline CDR1 reads GTSNPN; CDR2 reads SVGIG (reference sequence). Using reference TRBV30 and TRBJ2-1 for the parts outside the CDR3, the full variable domain is SQTIHQWPATLVQPVGSPLSLECTVEGTSNPNLYWYRQAAGRGLQLLFYSVGIGQISSEVPQNLSASRPQDRQFILSSKKLLLSDSGFYLCAWGRTSYNEQFFGPGTRLTVL.

This chain connects TRBV28 to TRBJ1-2, with 7 bases aligning to TRBD1. Per germline, CDR1 MDHEN and CDR2 SYDVKM. The V gene end was trimmed by 4 bases and the J gene end by 6 bases; junction bases not matched to a gene: 5. The CDR3 is made up of 13 amino acids. The CDR3 loop reads CASSSGQIDGYTF. The CDR3 DNA follows: TGTGCCAGCAGTTCGGGACAGATAGATGGCTACACCTTC.

The chain has TRBV5-1 and TRBJ1-1, with 11 positions matching TRBD1. The CDR3 length is 16 residues. Looked up from germline, CDR1 is SGHRS and CDR2 is YFSETQ. Trimming removed 3 bases from V and 3 bases from J; junction bases left unmatched: 7. CDR3 sequence (DNA): TGCGCCAGCAGCTACTACCGGGACAGGGGGTACACTGAAGCTTTCTTT. It yields the protein CASSYYRDRGYTEAFF.

The chain joins TRBV27 to TRBJ2-3, with 13 bases that match TRBD2. Germline-derived CDR1 and CDR2 are MNHEY and SMNVEV (reference sequence). V lost 4 bases, J lost 6 bases, and 16 bases stayed unmatched. This CDR3 comprises 19 residues. CDR3 sequence reads: CASSWAFPGTSGNLDTQYF. The CDR3 DNA follows: TGTGCCAGCAGTTGGGCGTTTCCCGGGACTAGCGGGAATCTGGATACGCAGTATTTT.

The rearrangement joins TRBV2 to TRBJ2-2; 11 bases are shared with TRBD2. Unmatched junction bases numbered 14, after V lost 5 bases and J lost 3 bases. CDR1 is SNHLY, CDR2 FYNNEI, per germline. The CDR3 sequence is 19 residues long. CDR3 region: CASSWPPYSGRVDTGELFF. The CDR3 DNA is TGTGCCAGCAGTTGGCCCCCATATAGCGGGAGGGTGGACACCGGGGAGCTGTTTTTT.

This chain connects TRBV15 to TRBJ1-1, with 7 bases that match TRBD1. This CDR3 comprises 13 residues. CDR1 and CDR2 (germline): LNHNV, YYDKDF (reference sequence). Trimming cost V 11 bases and J 2 bases; bases outside gene matches: 8. The CDR3 sequence is CAPSDRINTEAFF. Here the CDR3 DNA reads TGTGCCCCCTCGGACAGGATAAACACTGAAGCTTTCTTT.

This chain connects TRBV11-2 to TRBJ2-7; TRBD2 might be the D (6 bases). The CDR3 runs to 15 residues. Looked up from germline, CDR1 is SGHAT and CDR2 is FQNNGV. Deletions cut 5 bases from V and 5 bases from J, with 19 bases between. DNA for the CDR3: TGTGCCAGCAGCCACCCCTGGGGCAGGGAGGACGAGCAGTACTTC. This encodes CASSHPWGREDEQYF.

This clone was detected a few times. The V and J genes are TRBV2 and TRBJ2-7; D is possibly TRBD1 or TRBD2 (5 bases each). Per the germline V gene, CDR1 is SNHLY and CDR2 is FYNNEI. The CDR3 is made up of 16 amino acids. Trimming took off 6 bases at V and 2 bases at J, with 20 bases between the two ends. The CDR3 coding sequence is TGTGCCAGCAGCGTACCCGGGACCAACCAAGCCTACGAGCAGTACTTC. Its protein product is CASSVPGTNQAYEQYF.

The genes are TRBV10-3 and TRBJ2-7; D is perhaps TRBD1 (5 bases). This CDR3 has 14 residues. Germline V gene sequence: CDR1 ENHRY, CDR2 SYGVKD. V gave up 0 bases and J gave up 2 bases, with 8 bases separating them. DNA of the CDR3: TGTGCCATCAGTGAGTCCGACAGCACCTACGAGCAGTACTTC. Residues: CAISESDSTYEQYF.

This chain connects TRBV9 to TRBJ1-3; no reliable D call. Between the trimmed V and J ends, which lost 4 bases and 0 bases, there was a span of 14 bases. The V gene's germline CDR1 is SGDLS and CDR2 YYNGEE. The CDR3 length is 16 residues. The CDR3 coding sequence is TGTGCCAGCAGCCGATCGTCCGACTCCTCTGGAAACACCATATATTTT. Residues: CASSRSSDSSGNTIYF. Full variable domain (missing parts from reference TRBV9 and TRBJ1-3): DSGVTQTPKHLITATGQRVTLRCSPRSGDLSVYWYQQSLDQGLQFLIQYYNGEERAKGNILERFSAQQFPDLHSELNLSSLELGDSALYFCASSRSSDSSGNTIYFGEGSWLTVV.

The chain links TRBV2 to TRBJ1-2; D remains unclear. Germline values: CDR1 SNHLY, CDR2 FYNNEI. This CDR3 contains 14 residues. V dropped 2 bases and J dropped 4 bases, with 11 bases sitting between them. The CDR3 loop is CASSERSPVYGYTF. The CDR3 bases are TGTGCCAGCAGTGAAAGGTCGCCAGTCTATGGCTACACCTTC.

The rearrangement uses TRBV5-6 and TRBJ1-1; a possible D gene is TRBD1 (5 bases). V was shortened by 1 base and J by 1 base, with 14 bases between the two germline ends. Germline V gene sequence: CDR1 SGHDT, CDR2 YYEEEE. CDR3 length: 16 amino acids. Written as DNA, the CDR3 is TGTGCCAGCAGCTTGTGGGCAGGGAGGCGGAACACTGAAGCTTTCTTT. This encodes CASSLWAGRRNTEAFF.

The gene calls are TRBV6-5 and TRBJ2-7, with D perhaps TRBD1 (8 bases). The CDR3 is made up of 15 amino acids. The V end lost 8 bases, the J end lost 5 bases, and 22 bases lay between the germline ends. Looked up from germline, CDR1 is MNHEY and CDR2 is SVGAGI. CDR3: CASRDRRGRDHEQYF. The CDR3 coding sequence is TGTGCCAGCCGGGACAGGCGAGGGAGGGACCACGAGCAGTACTTC.

This sequence joins TRBV5-6 and TRBJ2-3; tentatively, D is TRBD2 (6 bases). Germline V gives CDR1 SGHDT, CDR2 YYEEEE. V gave up 1 base and J gave up 0 bases, with 9 bases separating them. This CDR3 is built from 15 residues. CDR3 region: CASSLRRDSTDTQYF. CDR3 in DNA: TGTGCCAGCAGCTTGCGGCGGGACAGCACAGATACGCAGTATTTT. The variable domain in full, completed from reference TRBV5-6 and TRBJ2-3, reads DAGVTQSPTHLIKTRGQQVTLRCSPKSGHDTVSWYQQALGQGPQFIFQYYEEEERQRGNFPDRFSGHQFPNYSSELNVNALLLGDSALYLCASSLRRDSTDTQYFGPGTRLTVL.

The V gene is TRBV11-2, the J gene TRBJ2-5; perhaps TRBD1 as D (5 bases). Germline CDR1 reads SGHAT; CDR2 reads FQNNGV. CDR3 size: 15 residues. Trimming removed 5 bases at V and 3 bases at J, with 16 bases between. CDR3 nucleotides: TGTGCCAGCAGCACCTGGGGCGGCAGTAAAGAGACCCAGTACTTC. This translates into CASSTWGGSKETQYF.

The gene calls are TRBV7-8 and TRBJ2-1; 13 bases line up with TRBD2. This CDR3 spans 18 amino acids. J lost 9 bases, V lost 2 bases, and 13 bases had no gene match. Germline V CDR1 and CDR2: SGHVS, FQNEAQ. The CDR3 DNA follows: TGTGCCAGCAGCTTATTCATCGCCGGGACTAGCGGGACTAGTGAGCAGTTCTTC. As protein: CASSLFIAGTSGTSEQFF.

V gene TRBV11-2 combines with J gene TRBJ2-5; 7 nucleotides align to TRBD1. Germline V gives CDR1 SGHAT, CDR2 FQNNGV. The CDR3 is made up of 16 amino acids. V was clipped by 3 bases and J by 7 bases; unmatched bases: 14. As DNA, the CDR3 is TGTGCCAGCAGCTTGGGTCGGACAGGTCCCACGGGGACCCAGTACTTC. It yields the protein CASSLGRTGPTGTQYF.

The chain carries TRBV7-6 and TRBJ2-7, with D unclear. This CDR3 has 12 amino acids. Looked up from germline, CDR1 is SGHVS and CDR2 is FNYEAQ. V was cut by 1 base and J by 6 bases, with 7 bases left in between. CDR3 sequence (DNA): TGTGCCAGCAGCTTAGGTGTTGGCGAGCAGTACTTC. The encoded protein is CASSLGVGEQYF. Using reference TRBV7-6 and TRBJ2-7 for the parts outside the CDR3, the full variable domain is GAGVSQSPRYKVTKRGQDVALRCDPISGHVSLYWYRQALGQGPEFLTYFNYEAQQDKSGLPNDRFSAERPEGSISTLTIQRTEQRDSAMYRCASSLGVGEQYFGPGTRLTVT.

This clone appeared a single time. The chain couples TRBV9 to TRBJ2-1; 7 bases fit TRBD2. The length of the CDR3 is 13 residues. CDR1 is SGDLS and CDR2 is YYNGEE in the germline V gene. The trim removed 6 bases at V and 4 bases at J, leaving 4 bases unmatched. This chain's CDR3 is CASTASGYNEQFF. CDR3 sequence (DNA): TGTGCCAGCACGGCTAGCGGTTACAATGAGCAGTTCTTC.

V gene TRBV29-1 combines with J gene TRBJ1-2; D possibly corresponds to TRBD1 (6 bases). V dropped 6 bases and J dropped 3 bases, with 11 bases sitting between them. Germline assignment: CDR1 SQVTM and CDR2 ANQGSEA. The CDR3 covers 12 residues. In DNA form, the CDR3 reads TGCAGCGTCCCGGACAGCTACTATGGCTACACCTTC. Translating gives CSVPDSYYGYTF. The entire variable domain, with the rest obtained from reference TRBV29-1 and TRBJ1-2, is as follows: SAVISQKPSRDICQRGTSLTIQCQVDSQVTMMFWYRQQPGQSLTLIATANQGSEATYESGFVIDKFPISRPNLTFSTLTVSNMSPEDSSIYLCSVPDSYYGYTFGSGTRLTVV.

This clone was seen only once. The rearrangement links TRBV7-2 to TRBJ2-6; D not resolved. The CDR3 loop spans 16 amino acids. Trimming stripped 5 bases from V and 5 bases from J, with 16 bases between. Germline V gene lookup returns CDR1 SGHTA and CDR2 FQGNSA. The CDR3 DNA is TGTGCCAGCAGCCCTCATTCAGTTCGGAGGGCCAACGTCCTGACTTTC. This codes for CASSPHSVRRANVLTF.